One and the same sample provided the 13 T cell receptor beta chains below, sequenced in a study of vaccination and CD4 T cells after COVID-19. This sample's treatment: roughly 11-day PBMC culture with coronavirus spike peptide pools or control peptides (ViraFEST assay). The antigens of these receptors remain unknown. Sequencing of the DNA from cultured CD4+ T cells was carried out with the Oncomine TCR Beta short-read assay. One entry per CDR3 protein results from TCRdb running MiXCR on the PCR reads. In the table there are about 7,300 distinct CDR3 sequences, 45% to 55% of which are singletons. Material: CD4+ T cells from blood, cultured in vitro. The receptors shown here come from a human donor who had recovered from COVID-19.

CDR3 in DNA: TGTGCCAGCAGTTACTCCGGGACAGGCTCCTACGAGCAGTACTTC. Translating it yields CASSYSGTGSYEQYF. The rearrangement uses TRBV6-5 and TRBJ2-7, with 8 bases matching TRBD1. Germline loops: CDR1 MNHEY, CDR2 SVGAGI. V lost 0 bases and J lost 0; bases outside the gene matches: 1. This CDR3 has 15 amino acids.

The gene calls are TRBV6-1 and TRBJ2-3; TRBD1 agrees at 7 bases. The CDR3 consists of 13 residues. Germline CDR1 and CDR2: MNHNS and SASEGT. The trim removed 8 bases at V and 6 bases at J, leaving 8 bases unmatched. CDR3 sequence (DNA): TGTGCCAGCTATAGGGACAGTGGGGATACGCAGTATTTT. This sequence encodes CASYRDSGDTQYF.

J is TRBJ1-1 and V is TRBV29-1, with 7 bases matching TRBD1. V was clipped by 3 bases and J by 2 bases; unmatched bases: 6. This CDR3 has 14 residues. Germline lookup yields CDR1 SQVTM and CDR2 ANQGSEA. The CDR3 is CSVEFGTVNTEAFF. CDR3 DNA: TGCAGCGTTGAGTTCGGGACAGTAAACACTGAAGCTTTCTTT.

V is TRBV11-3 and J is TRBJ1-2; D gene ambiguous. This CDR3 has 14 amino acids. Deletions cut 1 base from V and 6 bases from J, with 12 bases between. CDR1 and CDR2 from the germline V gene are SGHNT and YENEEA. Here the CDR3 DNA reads TGTGCCAGCAGCTTAGTCGCTGGGTCGGATGGCTACACCTTC. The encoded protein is CASSLVAGSDGYTF.

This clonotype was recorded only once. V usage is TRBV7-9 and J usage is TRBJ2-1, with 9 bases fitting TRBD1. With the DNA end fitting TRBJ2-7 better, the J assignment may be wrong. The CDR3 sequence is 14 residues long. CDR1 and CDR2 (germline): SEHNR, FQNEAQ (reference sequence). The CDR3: CASSWQQGAREQYF. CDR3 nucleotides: TGTGCCAGCAGCTGGCAACAGGGGGCGAGGGAGCAGTACTTC.

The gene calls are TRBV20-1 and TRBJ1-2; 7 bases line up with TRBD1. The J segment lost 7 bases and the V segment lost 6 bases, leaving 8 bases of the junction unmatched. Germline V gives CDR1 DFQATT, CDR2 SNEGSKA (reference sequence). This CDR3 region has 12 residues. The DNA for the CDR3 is TGCAGTGCCTACACAGGGGCGAGTGGCTACACCTTC. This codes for CSAYTGASGYTF.

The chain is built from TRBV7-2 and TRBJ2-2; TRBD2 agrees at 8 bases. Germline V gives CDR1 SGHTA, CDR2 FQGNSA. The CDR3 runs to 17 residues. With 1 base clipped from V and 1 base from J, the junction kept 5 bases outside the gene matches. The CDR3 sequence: CASSLVASGQNTGELFF. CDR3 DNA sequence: TGTGCCAGCAGCTTAGTGGCTAGCGGGCAGAACACCGGGGAGCTGTTTTTT.

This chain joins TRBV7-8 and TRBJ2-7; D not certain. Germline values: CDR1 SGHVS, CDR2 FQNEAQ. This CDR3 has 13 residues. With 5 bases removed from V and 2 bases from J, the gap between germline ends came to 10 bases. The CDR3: CASSRTSAYEQYF. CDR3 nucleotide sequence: TGTGCCAGCAGCCGCACCTCAGCCTACGAGCAGTACTTC.

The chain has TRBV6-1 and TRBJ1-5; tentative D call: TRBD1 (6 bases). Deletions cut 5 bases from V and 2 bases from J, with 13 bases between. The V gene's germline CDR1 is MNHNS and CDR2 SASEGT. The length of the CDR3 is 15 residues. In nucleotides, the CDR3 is TGTGCCAGCAGTATAGGGGGAATGGGCAATCAGCCCCAGCATTTT. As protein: CASSIGGMGNQPQHF.

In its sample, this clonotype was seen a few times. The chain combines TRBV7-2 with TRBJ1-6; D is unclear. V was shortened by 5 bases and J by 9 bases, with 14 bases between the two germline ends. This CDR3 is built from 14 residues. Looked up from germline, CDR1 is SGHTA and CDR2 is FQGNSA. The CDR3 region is CASSPGRESSPLHF. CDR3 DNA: TGTGCCAGCAGCCCGGGAAGGGAGTCTTCACCCCTCCACTTT.

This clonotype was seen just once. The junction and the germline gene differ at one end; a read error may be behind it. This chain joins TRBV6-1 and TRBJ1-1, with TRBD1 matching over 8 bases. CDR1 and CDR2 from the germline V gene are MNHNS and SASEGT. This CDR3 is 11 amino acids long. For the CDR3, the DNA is TGTGCCAGCAGTGACCGACAGGGGAGATCCTTT. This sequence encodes CASSDRQGRSF.

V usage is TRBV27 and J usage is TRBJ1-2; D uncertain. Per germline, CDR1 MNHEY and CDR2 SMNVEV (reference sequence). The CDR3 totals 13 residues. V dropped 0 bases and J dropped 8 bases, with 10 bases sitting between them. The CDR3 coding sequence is TGTGCCAGCAGTTTATCGATTGTGGGAGGCTACACCTTC. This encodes CASSLSIVGGYTF.

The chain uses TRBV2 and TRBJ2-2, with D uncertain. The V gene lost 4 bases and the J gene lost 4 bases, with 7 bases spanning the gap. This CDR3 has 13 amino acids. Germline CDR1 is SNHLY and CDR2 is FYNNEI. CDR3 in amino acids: CASSATGTGELFF. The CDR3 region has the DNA TGTGCCAGCAGTGCAACCGGCACCGGGGAGCTGTTTTTT.